The 28 T cell receptor beta chains below all came from one sample that was sequenced in a study of CD8+ T cells in alopecia areata. As the sequencing template, cDNA was produced by extracting RNA and reverse transcribing it. Generated by immunoSEQ multiplex PCR, the TCRdb table keeps only in-frame clones and is missing some. Of hundreds of thousands of clones listed, 57% were seen once; the top ten hold 0.45%. The material was CD4+ T cells sorted from blood, obtained at week 0. Every receptor here comes from a human donor with alopecia areata.

The chain recombines TRBV5-1 with TRBJ1-2, with D perhaps matching TRBD1 (5 bases). The ends were cut back, 7 bases at V and 0 bases at J, with 19 bases in the middle. This CDR3 contains 16 residues. CDR1 and CDR2 (germline): SGHRS, YFSETQ. The CDR3 DNA is TGCGCCAGCCGCCCCCTCGGGGACGGAACTAACTATGGCTACACCTTC. Its translation is CASRPLGDGTNYGYTF.

The chain recombines TRBV11-2 with TRBJ1-2; 9 bases are a match to TRBD1. V lost 3 bases and J lost 5; bases outside the gene matches: 4. CDR3 length: 14 residues. Germline CDR1 and CDR2: SGHAT and FQNNGV. The CDR3 DNA reads as TGTGCCAGCAGCTTGGGACAGGGAGGGTATGGCTACACCTTC. Encoded protein: CASSLGQGGYGYTF.

The V and J genes are TRBV2 and TRBJ2-1; 14 nucleotides agree with TRBD2. Germline assignment: CDR1 SNHLY and CDR2 FYNNEI. With 6 bases clipped from V and 15 bases from J, the junction kept 7 bases outside the gene matches. The CDR3 length is 13 residues. CDR3 amino acids: CASRAGTSGSLFF. The CDR3 nucleotides are TGTGCCAGCAGGGCCGGGACTAGCGGGAGCTTGTTCTTC.

In its sample, this clone was seen a few times. The rearrangement uses TRBV5-6 and TRBJ2-7; the D gene could be TRBD1 or TRBD2 (5 bases each). The germline CDR1 and CDR2 sequences are SGHDT and YYEEEE. The CDR3 is made up of 15 amino acids. The V and J ends lost 4 bases and 5 bases respectively, with 19 bases between them. CDR3 sequence reads: CASSNRDGPRNEQYF. CDR3 nucleotides: TGTGCCAGCAGCAATCGGGACGGCCCTCGGAACGAGCAGTACTTC.

This clone was counted a few times. The chain employs TRBV18 and TRBJ1-5, with TRBD1 as a possible D gene (5 bases). Trimming left V 3 bases short and J 6 bases short, with 12 bases between. The germline CDR1 and CDR2 sequences are KGHSH and LQKENI. The CDR3 is 14 residues long. This CDR3 reads CASSPGAGSQPQHF. Written as DNA, the CDR3 is TGTGCCAGCTCACCCGGGGCAGGGAGTCAGCCCCAGCATTTT.

This clone was counted between two and nine times. The chain recombines TRBV25-1 with TRBJ1-6; no clear D. Deletions cut 4 bases from V and 5 bases from J, with 12 bases between. CDR1 is MGHDK, CDR2 SYGVNS, per germline. The CDR3 loop spans 15 amino acids. The CDR3 DNA reads TGTGCCAGCAGTGGTCGTGGGATTAATAATTCACCCCTCCACTTT. Protein sequence: CASSGRGINNSPLHF.

The chain links TRBV5-1 to TRBJ1-5; D is ambiguous. This CDR3 is built from 13 residues. The germline V gene has CDR1 SGHRS and CDR2 YFSETQ. V dropped 0 bases and J dropped 5 bases, with 6 bases sitting between them. This CDR3 reads CASSLEVDQPQHF. CDR3 nucleotides: TGCGCCAGCAGCTTGGAGGTTGATCAGCCCCAGCATTTT.

This clone came up a few times. J is TRBJ2-7 and V is TRBV6-6; TRBD2 aligns across 13 bases. CDR1 and CDR2 from the germline V gene are MNHNY and SVGAGI (reference sequence). V lost 6 bases to trimming and J lost 1 base; unmatched junction nucleotides: 3. The CDR3 is made up of 15 amino acids. The CDR3 region has the DNA TGTGCCAGCAGCCGGACTAGCGGGAGTTCCTACGAGCAGTACTTC. It codes for CASSRTSGSSYEQYF.

V is TRBV4-1 and J is TRBJ2-3; the D is unclear. The germline V gene has CDR1 MGHRA and CDR2 YSYEKL. The V gene lost 0 bases and the J gene lost 2 bases, with 6 bases spanning the gap. CDR3 length: 14 amino acids. CDR3 nucleotide sequence: TGCGCCAGCAGCCAAGATGGTCTCACAGATACGCAGTATTTT. Protein: CASSQDGLTDTQYF.

V gene TRBV5-6 combines with J gene TRBJ1-6; D is ambiguous. There are 15 residues in the CDR3. Germline-derived CDR1 and CDR2 are SGHDT and YYEEEE. Between the trimmed V and J ends, which lost 0 bases and 9 bases, there was a span of 13 bases. CDR3 coding DNA: TGTGCCAGCAGCTTGGTTTTCCAATCCGCTTCACCCCTCCACTTT. Protein: CASSLVFQSASPLHF.

This chain joins TRBV7-9 and TRBJ1-2; a possible D gene is TRBD1 (5 bases). V lost 1 base and J lost 9, with 12 bases in between. Per germline, CDR1 SEHNR and CDR2 FQNEAQ (reference sequence). CDR3 size: 13 residues. As DNA, the CDR3 is TGTGCCAGCAGCTTAGTTCTCGGGGGAAGCTACACCTTC. As protein: CASSLVLGGSYTF.

This chain uses TRBV4-1 with TRBJ2-1, with 8 bases lining up with TRBD1. Per the germline V gene, CDR1 is MGHRA and CDR2 is YSYEKL. After removal of 4 bases from V and 0 bases from J, the junction contained 5 bases not matched to a gene. The CDR3 length is 16 residues. CDR3 in amino acids: CASSPYRGSSYNEQFF. CDR3 sequence (DNA): TGCGCCAGCAGCCCGTACAGGGGGAGCTCCTACAATGAGCAGTTCTTC.

With regard to this clone: Other DNA sequences in this specimen translate into the identical CDR3. The CDR3 bases are TGCGCCAGCAGCTTAGCGAACACTGAAGCTTTCTTT. Protein product: CASSLANTEAFF. The chain uses TRBV5-1 and TRBJ1-1; D not certain. The CDR3 has 12 residues. The V gene's germline CDR1 is SGHRS and CDR2 YFSETQ. V lost 2 bases, J lost 1 base, and 3 bases lay in between.

The rearrangement links TRBV6-5 to TRBJ1-2; D is perhaps TRBD1 (6 bases). The V end lost 6 bases, the J end lost 7 bases, and 18 bases lay between the germline ends. The germline V gene encodes CDR1 MNHEY and CDR2 SVGAGI. The CDR3 is made up of 14 amino acids. The CDR3 coding sequence is TGTGCCAGCAGACCGACAGGAATGTACTTTGGCTACACCTTC. It encodes CASRPTGMYFGYTF.

In this sample, this clone turned up a few times. V is TRBV15 and J is TRBJ1-2; weak D call: TRBD1 (6 bases). The ends were cut back, 5 bases at V and 3 bases at J, with 25 bases in the middle. Germline V gene sequence: CDR1 LNHNV, CDR2 YYDKDF (reference sequence). The CDR3 extends over 18 amino acids. CDR3 DNA: TGTGCCACCAGCCCTAGACGTCCCGGGAACAGGGAACACTATGGCTACACCTTC. It translates to CATSPRRPGNREHYGYTF.

This rearrangement joins TRBV29-1 to TRBJ1-2; TRBD1 agrees at 9 bases. V dropped 6 bases and J dropped 7; count of bases not matched to a gene: 6. The CDR3 length is 12 residues. The germline gives CDR1 SQVTM, CDR2 ANQGSEA. The CDR3 DNA reads TGCAGCGTAGGGGGGGACAGGGTTGGCTACACCTTC. Its translation: CSVGGDRVGYTF. The variable domain in full, with the rest retrieved from reference TRBV29-1 and TRBJ1-2, is SAVISQKPSRDICQRGTSLTIQCQVDSQVTMMFWYRQQPGQSLTLIATANQGSEATYESGFVIDKFPISRPNLTFSTLTVSNMSPEDSSIYLCSVGGDRVGYTFGSGTRLTVV.

This clone was picked up one time. CDR3 nucleotide sequence: TGTGCCAGTAGCACGGACAGGGGAGACGAGCAGTACTTC. Amino acids: CASSTDRGDEQYF. The V gene is TRBV19, the J gene TRBJ2-7, with 9 bases fitting TRBD1. This CDR3 is 13 amino acids long. CDR1 and CDR2 (germline): LNHDA, SQIVND (reference sequence). Trimming cost V 6 bases and J 5 bases; bases outside gene matches: 5.

V and J are TRBV7-9 and TRBJ2-5, with 12 bases fitting TRBD2. CDR1 and CDR2 from the germline V gene are SEHNR and FQNEAQ (reference sequence). J gave up 1 base and V 4 bases, and 4 bases lay outside the gene matches. This CDR3 spans 16 amino acids. CDR3 bases: TGTGCCAGCAGCTCTGGACTAGCGGGGATCCAAGAGACCCAGTACTTC. Its protein product is CASSSGLAGIQETQYF.

The rearrangement uses TRBV5-1 and TRBJ2-1; D might be TRBD1 or TRBD2, each matching 6 bases. Germline loops: CDR1 SGHRS, CDR2 YFSETQ. There are 15 residues in the CDR3. Trimming removed 0 bases at V and 6 bases at J, with 13 bases between. The CDR3 here is CASSLAPGAFNEQFF. The DNA of the CDR3 is TGCGCCAGCAGCTTGGCTCCGGGGGCCTTCAATGAGCAGTTCTTC.

This clone has only a few counts. This chain connects TRBV18 to TRBJ2-2; D is undetermined. This CDR3 region has 12 residues. Trimming pared 2 bases from V and 6 bases from J, leaving 4 bases between. Germline V lookup: CDR1 KGHSH, CDR2 LQKENI. CDR3 residues: CASSPIPGELFF. In DNA, the CDR3 is TGTGCCAGCTCACCAATCCCCGGGGAGCTGTTTTTT.

This clone was found once. The chain is built from TRBV30 and TRBJ2-1, with a possible D match to TRBD2 (6 bases). The CDR3 has 14 amino acids. Germline CDR1 and CDR2: GTSNPN and SVGIG (reference sequence). The germline V and J ends were trimmed by 8 bases and 3 bases, with 17 bases remaining between them. The CDR3 sequence: CALQRLGSYNEQFF. CDR3 nucleotide sequence: TGTGCCCTTCAAAGACTAGGAAGCTACAATGAGCAGTTCTTC.

V gene TRBV7-8 combines with J gene TRBJ2-5, with 15 bases identical to TRBD2. Germline CDR1 and CDR2: SGHVS and FQNEAQ. This CDR3 contains 17 residues. The J segment lost 1 base and the V segment lost 6 bases, leaving 6 bases of the junction unmatched. CDR3 bases: TGTGCCAGCAGTCCACGGACTAGCGGGAGGGGCCAAGAGACCCAGTACTTC. It translates to CASSPRTSGRGQETQYF.

A few counts support this clone. CDR3 protein: CASGLSPGTRTYEQYF. CDR3 in DNA: TGTGCTAGTGGTTTGTCACCCGGGACAAGGACCTACGAGCAGTACTTC. The gene calls are TRBV12-5 and TRBJ2-7, with D possibly matching TRBD1 (6 bases). Germline lookup yields CDR1 LGHNT and CDR2 FRNRAP. V lost 2 bases, J lost 2 bases, and 16 bases lay in between. CDR3 length: 16 residues.

The gene calls are TRBV7-2 and TRBJ1-4; D gene unclear. Per the germline V gene, CDR1 is SGHTA and CDR2 is FQGNSA. V shed 5 bases and J shed 4 bases, with 14 bases lying between them. The CDR3 spans 15 residues. The CDR3 here is CASSQSGMGNEKLFF. CDR3 nucleotides: TGTGCCAGCAGCCAAAGCGGGATGGGTAATGAAAAACTGTTTTTT.

This chain uses TRBV7-9 with TRBJ2-3; 8 bases line up with TRBD1. Germline trimming cut 2 bases from V and 5 bases from J; bases unmatched to any gene: 12. Looked up from germline, CDR1 is SEHNR and CDR2 is FQNEAQ (reference sequence). The CDR3 contains 17 residues. The CDR3 region has the DNA TGTGCCAGCAGCTTACTTCGTTCGACAGGGGTGAGAGATACGCAGTATTTT. Translated: CASSLLRSTGVRDTQYF.

The gene calls are TRBV11-1 and TRBJ2-4; 9 bases are a match to TRBD2. CDR1 is SGHAT and CDR2 is FQDESV in the germline V gene (reference sequence). There are 13 residues in the CDR3. V lost 5 bases and J lost 9; bases outside the gene matches: 5. The CDR3 is CASSARTSAIQYF. The CDR3 DNA reads TGTGCCAGCAGCGCGAGGACTAGCGCCATTCAGTACTTC. The full variable domain, completed using reference TRBV11-1 and TRBJ2-4, is EAEVAQSPRYKITEKSQAVAFWCDPISGHATLYWYRQILGQGPELLVQFQDESVVDDSQLPKDRFSAERLKGVDSTLKIQPAELGDSAMYLCASSARTSAIQYFGAGTRLSVL.

CDR3 region: CASSLGTTLGEQYF. The CDR3, as DNA: TGCGCCAGCAGCTTAGGGACTACCCTCGGCGAGCAGTACTTC. This chain connects TRBV5-1 to TRBJ2-7; 7 bases line up with TRBD2. Looked up from germline, CDR1 is SGHRS and CDR2 is YFSETQ. The trim removed 2 bases at V and 6 bases at J, leaving 8 bases unmatched. This CDR3 region has 14 residues.

This clone has just a few counts. Different DNA sequences within this sample yield the same CDR3. V usage is TRBV5-1 and J usage is TRBJ2-5; D is undetermined. The CDR3 has 14 residues. V lost 5 bases to trimming and J lost 2 bases, with 13 bases between them. Germline V gene data show CDR1 as SGHRS and CDR2 as YFSETQ. CDR3 protein: CASSFTGPQETQYF. The CDR3, as DNA: TGCGCCAGCAGTTTCACCGGGCCACAAGAGACCCAGTACTTC.